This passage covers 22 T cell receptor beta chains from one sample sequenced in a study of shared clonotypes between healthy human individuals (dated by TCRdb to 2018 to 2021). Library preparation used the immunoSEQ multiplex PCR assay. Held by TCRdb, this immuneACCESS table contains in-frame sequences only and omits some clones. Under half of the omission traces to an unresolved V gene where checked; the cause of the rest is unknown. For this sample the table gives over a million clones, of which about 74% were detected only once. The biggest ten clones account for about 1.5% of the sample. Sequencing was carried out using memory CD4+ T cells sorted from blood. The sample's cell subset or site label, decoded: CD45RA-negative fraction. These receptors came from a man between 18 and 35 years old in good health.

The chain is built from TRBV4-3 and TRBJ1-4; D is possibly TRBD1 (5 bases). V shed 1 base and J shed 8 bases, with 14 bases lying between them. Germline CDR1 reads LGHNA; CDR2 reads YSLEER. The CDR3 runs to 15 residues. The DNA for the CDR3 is TGCGCCAGCAGCCAAGGTTGGGGGGTCAGGGAAAAACTGTTTTTT. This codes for CASSQGWGVREKLFF.

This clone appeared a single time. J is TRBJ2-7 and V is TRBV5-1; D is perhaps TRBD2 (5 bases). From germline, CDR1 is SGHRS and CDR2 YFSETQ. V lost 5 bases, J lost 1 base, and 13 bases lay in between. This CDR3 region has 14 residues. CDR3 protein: CASRAGEWSYEQYF. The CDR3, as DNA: TGCGCCAGCAGGGCCGGGGAATGGTCCTACGAGCAGTACTTC.

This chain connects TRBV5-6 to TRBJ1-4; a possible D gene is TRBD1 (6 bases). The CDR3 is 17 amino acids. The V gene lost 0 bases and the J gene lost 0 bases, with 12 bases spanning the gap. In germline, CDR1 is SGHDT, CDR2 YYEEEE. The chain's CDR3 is CASSLGTASATNEKLFF. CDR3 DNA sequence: TGTGCCAGCAGCTTGGGGACAGCCTCTGCAACTAATGAAAAACTGTTTTTT. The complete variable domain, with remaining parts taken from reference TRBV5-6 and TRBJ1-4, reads DAGVTQSPTHLIKTRGQQVTLRCSPKSGHDTVSWYQQALGQGPQFIFQYYEEEERQRGNFPDRFSGHQFPNYSSELNVNALLLGDSALYLCASSLGTASATNEKLFFGSGTQLSVL.

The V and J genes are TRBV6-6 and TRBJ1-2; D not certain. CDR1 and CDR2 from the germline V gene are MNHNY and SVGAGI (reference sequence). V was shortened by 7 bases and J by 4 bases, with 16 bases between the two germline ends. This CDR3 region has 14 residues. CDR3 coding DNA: TGTGCCAGCACGTCGAATTCTGGAGTCTATGGCTACACCTTC. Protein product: CASTSNSGVYGYTF.

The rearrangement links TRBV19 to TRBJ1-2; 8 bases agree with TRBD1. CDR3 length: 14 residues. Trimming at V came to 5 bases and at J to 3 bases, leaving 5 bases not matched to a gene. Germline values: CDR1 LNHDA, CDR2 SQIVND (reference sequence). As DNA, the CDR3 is TGTGCCAGTAGTCCCCAGGGGGCGGACTATGGCTACACCTTC. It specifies CASSPQGADYGYTF.

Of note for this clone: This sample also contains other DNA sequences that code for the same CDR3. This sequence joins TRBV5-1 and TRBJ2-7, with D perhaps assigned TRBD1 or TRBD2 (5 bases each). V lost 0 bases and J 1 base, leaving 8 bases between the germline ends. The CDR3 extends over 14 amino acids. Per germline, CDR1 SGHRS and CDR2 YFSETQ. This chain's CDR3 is CASSLAGSSYEQYF. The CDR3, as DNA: TGCGCCAGCAGCTTGGCAGGGAGTTCCTACGAGCAGTACTTC.

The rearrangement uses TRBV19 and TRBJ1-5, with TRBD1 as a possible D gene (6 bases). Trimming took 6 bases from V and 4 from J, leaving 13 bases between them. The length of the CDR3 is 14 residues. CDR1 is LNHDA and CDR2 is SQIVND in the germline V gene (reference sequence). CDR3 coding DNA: TGTGCCAGTAGCTACCGGACAGCAAATCAGCCCCAGCATTTT. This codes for CASSYRTANQPQHF.

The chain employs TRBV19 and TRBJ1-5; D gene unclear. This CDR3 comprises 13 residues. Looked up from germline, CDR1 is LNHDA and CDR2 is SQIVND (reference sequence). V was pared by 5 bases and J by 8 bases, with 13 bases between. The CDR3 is CASSLDGRKPQHF. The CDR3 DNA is TGTGCCAGTAGTCTCGACGGGAGGAAGCCCCAGCATTTT.

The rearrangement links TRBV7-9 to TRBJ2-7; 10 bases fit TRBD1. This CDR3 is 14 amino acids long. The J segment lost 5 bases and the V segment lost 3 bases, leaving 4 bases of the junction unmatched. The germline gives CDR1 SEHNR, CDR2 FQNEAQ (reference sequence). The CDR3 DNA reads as TGTGCCAGCAGCTTGACAGGGGGCTTCGACGAGCAGTACTTC. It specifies CASSLTGGFDEQYF.

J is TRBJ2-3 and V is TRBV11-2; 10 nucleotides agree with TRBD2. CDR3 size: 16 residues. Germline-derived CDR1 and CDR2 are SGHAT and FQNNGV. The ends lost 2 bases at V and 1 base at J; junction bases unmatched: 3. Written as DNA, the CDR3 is TGTGCCAGCAGCTTATTAGCGGGGGGTGGCACAGATACGCAGTATTTT. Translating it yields CASSLLAGGGTDTQYF.

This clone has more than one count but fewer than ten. DNA for the CDR3: TGTGCCAGCAGCTCGGGACAGTCAGGAAACACCATATATTTT. It translates to CASSSGQSGNTIYF. This chain connects TRBV11-2 to TRBJ1-3, with 7 bases fitting TRBD1. V trimming: 4 bases; J trimming: 4 bases; junction bases outside the gene matches: 4. From germline, CDR1 is SGHAT and CDR2 FQNNGV. The CDR3 consists of 14 residues.

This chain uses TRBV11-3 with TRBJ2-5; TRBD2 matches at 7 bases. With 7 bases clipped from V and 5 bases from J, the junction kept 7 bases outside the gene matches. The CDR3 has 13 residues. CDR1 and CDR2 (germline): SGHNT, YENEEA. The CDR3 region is CASKGRGVETQYF. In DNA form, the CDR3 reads TGTGCCAGCAAGGGGAGGGGAGTGGAGACCCAGTACTTC. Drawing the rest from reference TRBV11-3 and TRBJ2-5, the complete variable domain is EAGVVQSPRYKIIEKKQPVAFWCNPISGHNTLYWYLQNLGQGPELLIRYENEEAVDDSQLPKDRFSAERLKGVDSTLKIQPAELGDSAVYLCASKGRGVETQYFGPGTRLLVL.

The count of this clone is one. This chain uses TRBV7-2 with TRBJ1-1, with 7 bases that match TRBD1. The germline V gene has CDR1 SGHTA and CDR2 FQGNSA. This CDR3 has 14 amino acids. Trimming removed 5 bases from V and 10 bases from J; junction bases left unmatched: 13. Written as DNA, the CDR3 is TGTGCCAGCAGCCCCTACCCGGGGCAGGGGGGAGCTTTCTTT. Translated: CASSPYPGQGGAFF.

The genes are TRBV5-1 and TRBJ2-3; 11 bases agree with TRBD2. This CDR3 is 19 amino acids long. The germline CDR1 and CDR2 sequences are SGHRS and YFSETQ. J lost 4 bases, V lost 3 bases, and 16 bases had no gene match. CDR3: CASSSLPLLAGVVSDTQYF. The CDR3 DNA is TGCGCCAGCAGCTCCTTACCCTTACTAGCGGGAGTAGTTTCAGATACGCAGTATTTT.

In DNA, the CDR3 is TGTGCCATAGCTCAGGGCTCTGGAAACACCATATATTTT. Translated, it gives CAIAQGSGNTIYF. The chain has TRBV21-1 and TRBJ1-3; the table's D gene call, TRBD1, was not cross checked with the DNA. TRBV21-1 is a recognized pseudogene. This CDR3 region has 13 residues.

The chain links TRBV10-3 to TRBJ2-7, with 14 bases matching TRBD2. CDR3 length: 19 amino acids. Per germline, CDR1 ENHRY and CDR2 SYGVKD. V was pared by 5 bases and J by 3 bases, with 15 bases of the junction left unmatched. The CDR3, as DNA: TGTGCCATCAGTCCCGAGACTAGCGGGAGGGCCGGTTCTTTCTACGAGCAGTACTTC. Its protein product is CAISPETSGRAGSFYEQYF.

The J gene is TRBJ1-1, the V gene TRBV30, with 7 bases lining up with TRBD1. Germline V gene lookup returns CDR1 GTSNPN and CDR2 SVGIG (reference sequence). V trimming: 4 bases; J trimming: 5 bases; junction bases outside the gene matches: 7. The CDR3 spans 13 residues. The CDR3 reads CAWTRQGPTEAFF. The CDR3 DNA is TGTGCCTGGACCAGACAGGGACCGACTGAAGCTTTCTTT.

In nucleotides, the CDR3 is TGTGCCAGCAGTGCCGGGACAGGGGACATTCAGTACTTC. It specifies CASSAGTGDIQYF. V is TRBV2 and J is TRBJ2-4; 10 bases match TRBD1. The CDR3 consists of 13 residues. The ends lost 4 bases at V and 8 bases at J; junction bases unmatched: 2. Germline CDR1 is SNHLY and CDR2 is FYNNEI.

CDR3 in DNA: TGTGCCATCAGTGAGAACCGGGCGTTCGGACAGTCTCCCTATGGCTACACCTTC. This gives the protein CAISENRAFGQSPYGYTF. The J gene is TRBJ1-2, the V gene TRBV10-3; TRBD1 is a possible D gene (6 bases). V lost 2 bases and J lost 4, with 23 bases in between. Germline CDR1 and CDR2: ENHRY and SYGVKD. The CDR3 is 18 amino acids.

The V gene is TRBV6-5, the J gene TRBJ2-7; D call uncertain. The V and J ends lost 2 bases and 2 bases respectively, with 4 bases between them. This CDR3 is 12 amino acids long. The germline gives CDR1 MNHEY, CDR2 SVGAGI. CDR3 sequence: CASSYGPYEQYF. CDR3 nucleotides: TGTGCCAGCAGTTACGGCCCCTACGAGCAGTACTTC.

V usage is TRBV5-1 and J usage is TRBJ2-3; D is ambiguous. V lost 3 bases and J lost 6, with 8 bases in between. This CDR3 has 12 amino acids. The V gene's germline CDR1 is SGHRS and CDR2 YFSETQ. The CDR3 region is CASSSGWDTQYF. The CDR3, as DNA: TGCGCCAGCAGCTCCGGCTGGGATACGCAGTATTTT.

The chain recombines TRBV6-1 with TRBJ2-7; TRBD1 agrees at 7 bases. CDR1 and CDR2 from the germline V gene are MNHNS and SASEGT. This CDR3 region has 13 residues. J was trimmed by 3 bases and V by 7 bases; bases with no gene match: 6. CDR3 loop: CASTPGQNYEQYF. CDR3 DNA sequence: TGTGCCAGCACCCCGGGACAGAACTACGAGCAGTACTTC.